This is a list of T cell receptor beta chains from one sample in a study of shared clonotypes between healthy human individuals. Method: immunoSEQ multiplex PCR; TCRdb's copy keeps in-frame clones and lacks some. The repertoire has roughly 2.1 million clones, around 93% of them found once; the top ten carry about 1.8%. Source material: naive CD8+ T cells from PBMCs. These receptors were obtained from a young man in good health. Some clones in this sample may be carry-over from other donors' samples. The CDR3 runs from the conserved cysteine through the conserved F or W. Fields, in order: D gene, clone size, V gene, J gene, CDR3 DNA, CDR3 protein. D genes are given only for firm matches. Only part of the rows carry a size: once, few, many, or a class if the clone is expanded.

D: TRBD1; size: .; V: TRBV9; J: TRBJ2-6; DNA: TGTGCCAGCAGCGCGCCCCTGACAGGGCCTAACTCTGGGGCCAACGTCCTGACTTTC; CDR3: CASSAPLTGPNSGANVLTF
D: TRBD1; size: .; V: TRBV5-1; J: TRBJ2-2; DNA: TGCGCCAGCAGACCGACTGCGGGACAGGCGGTCGGGGAGCTGTTTTTT; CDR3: CASRPTAGQAVGELFF
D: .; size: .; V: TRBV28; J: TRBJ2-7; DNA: TGTGCCAGCAGTGGGCCATCCGCATTAACCTACGAGCAGTACTTC; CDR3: CASSGPSALTYEQYF
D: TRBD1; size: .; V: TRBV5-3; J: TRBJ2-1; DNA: TGTGCCAGAAGCCCGGGACAGGAACACGGAAGAAACAATGAGCAGTTCTTC; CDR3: CARSPGQEHGRNNEQFF
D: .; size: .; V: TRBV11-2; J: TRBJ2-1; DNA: TGTGCCAGCAGCAACCGACAGTCCAATGAGCAGTTCTTC; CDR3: CASSNRQSNEQFF
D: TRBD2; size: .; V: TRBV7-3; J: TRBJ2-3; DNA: TGTGCCAGCAGCGAGGGACTAGCGGTTACAGATACGCAGTATTTT; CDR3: CASSEGLAVTDTQYF
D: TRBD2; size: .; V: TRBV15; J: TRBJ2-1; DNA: TGTGCCACCAGCAGATACATAATGACTAGCGGGACGGGTGAAGAGTTCTTC; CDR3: CATSRYIMTSGTGEEFF
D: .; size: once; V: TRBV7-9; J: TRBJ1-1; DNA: TGTGCCAGCAGCCCGATCACAGGGAACACTGAAGCTTTCTTT; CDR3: CASSPITGNTEAFF
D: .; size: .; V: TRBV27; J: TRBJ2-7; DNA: TGTGCCAGCAACGCTTTGGGCCTTATAGGGCCCTTAACGAACGAGCAGTACTTC; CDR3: CASNALGLIGPLTNEQYF
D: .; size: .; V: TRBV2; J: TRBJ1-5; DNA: TGTGCCAGCAACCTAAGGGGGGTACGAAATCAGCCCCAGCATTTT; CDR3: CASNLRGVRNQPQHF
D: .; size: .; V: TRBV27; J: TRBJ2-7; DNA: TGTGCCAGCAGTGCGACAGTTAGTTCCTACGAGCAGTACTTC; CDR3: CASSATVSSYEQYF
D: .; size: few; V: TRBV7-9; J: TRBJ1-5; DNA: TGTGCCAGCAGCTTATCGTGGGGAGGAGGCAATCAGCCCCAGCATTTT; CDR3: CASSLSWGGGNQPQHF
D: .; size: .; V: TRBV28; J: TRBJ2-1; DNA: TGTGCCAGCAGTTTATCCGGCAGGGTTGGTGAGCAGTTCTTC; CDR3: CASSLSGRVGEQFF
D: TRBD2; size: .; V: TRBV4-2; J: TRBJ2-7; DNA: TGTGCCAGCAGCCAAGATCTCCCTAGCGGGGGATACGAGCAGTACTTC; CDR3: CASSQDLPSGGYEQYF
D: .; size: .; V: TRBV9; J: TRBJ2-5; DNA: TGTGCCAGCAGCGTAGGGCAGGGCTACCAAGAGACCCAGTACTTC; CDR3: CASSVGQGYQETQYF